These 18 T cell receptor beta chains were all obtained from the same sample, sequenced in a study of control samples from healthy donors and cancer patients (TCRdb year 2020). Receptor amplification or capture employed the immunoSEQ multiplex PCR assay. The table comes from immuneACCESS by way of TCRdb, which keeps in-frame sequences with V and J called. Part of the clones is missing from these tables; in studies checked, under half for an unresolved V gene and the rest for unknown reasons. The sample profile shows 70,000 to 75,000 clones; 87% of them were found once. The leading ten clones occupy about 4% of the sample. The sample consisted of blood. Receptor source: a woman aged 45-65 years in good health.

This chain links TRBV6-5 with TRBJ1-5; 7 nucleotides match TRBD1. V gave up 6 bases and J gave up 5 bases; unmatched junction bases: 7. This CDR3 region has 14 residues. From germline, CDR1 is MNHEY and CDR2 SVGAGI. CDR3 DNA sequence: TGTGCCAGCAGCGTTGGAGGGGGCTATCAGCCCCAGCATTTT. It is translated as CASSVGGGYQPQHF.

The CDR3, as DNA: TGTGCCAGCTCCCGAACCTCCCGGGGGACAGTCGGTAATGAAAAACTGTTTTTT. Translated, it gives CASSRTSRGTVGNEKLFF. This chain links TRBV18 with TRBJ1-4; 7 bases agree with TRBD1. Germline CDR1 is KGHSH and CDR2 is LQKENI. The junction had 17 bases not matched to a gene; V was cut back by 6 bases and J by 4 bases. The CDR3 totals 18 residues.

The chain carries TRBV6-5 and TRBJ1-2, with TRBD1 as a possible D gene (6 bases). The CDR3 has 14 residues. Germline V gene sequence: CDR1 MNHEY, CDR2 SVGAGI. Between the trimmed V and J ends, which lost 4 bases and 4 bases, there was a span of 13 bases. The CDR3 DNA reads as TGTGCCAGCAGTTGGTCCGGGACAAGCTATGGCTACACCTTC. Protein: CASSWSGTSYGYTF.

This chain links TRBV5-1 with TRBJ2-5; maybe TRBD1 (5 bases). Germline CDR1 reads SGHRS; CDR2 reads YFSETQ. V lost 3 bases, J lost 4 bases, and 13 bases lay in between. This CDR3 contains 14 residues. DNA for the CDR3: TGCGCCAGCAGCTCGGATGGGGCGGCAGAGACCCAGTACTTC. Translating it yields CASSSDGAAETQYF.

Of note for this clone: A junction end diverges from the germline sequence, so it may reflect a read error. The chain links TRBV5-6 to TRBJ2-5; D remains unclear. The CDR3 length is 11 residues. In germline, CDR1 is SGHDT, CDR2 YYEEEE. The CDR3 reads CAGSLRETQYF. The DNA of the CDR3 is TGTGCCGGCAGCTTGAGAGAGACCCAGTACTTC.

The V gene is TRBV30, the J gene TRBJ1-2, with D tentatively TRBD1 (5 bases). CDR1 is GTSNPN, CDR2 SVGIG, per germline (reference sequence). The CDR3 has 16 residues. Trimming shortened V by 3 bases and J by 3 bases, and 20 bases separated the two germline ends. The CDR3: CAWRNPHRQGDYGYTF. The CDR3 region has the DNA TGTGCCTGGAGAAACCCCCACCGGCAGGGAGACTATGGCTACACCTTC.

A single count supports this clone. The CDR3 loop reads CASSLVREAGELFF. The CDR3 coding sequence is TGTGCCAGCAGCTTAGTGCGGGAGGCCGGGGAGCTGTTTTTT. This rearrangement joins TRBV7-2 to TRBJ2-2; 8 bases match TRBD2. V lost 1 base, J lost 6 bases, and 1 base stayed unmatched. CDR1 and CDR2 from the germline V gene are SGHTA and FQGNSA. CDR3 length: 14 residues. Using reference TRBV7-2 and TRBJ2-2 for the parts outside the CDR3, the full variable domain is GAGVSQSPSNKVTEKGKDVELRCDPISGHTALYWYRQSLGQGLEFLIYFQGNSAPDKSGLPSDRFSAERTGGSVSTLTIQRTQQEDSAVYLCASSLVREAGELFFGEGSRLTVL.

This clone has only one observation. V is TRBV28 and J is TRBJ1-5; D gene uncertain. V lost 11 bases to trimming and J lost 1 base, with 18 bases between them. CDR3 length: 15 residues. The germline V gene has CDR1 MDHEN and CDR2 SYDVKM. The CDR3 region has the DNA TGTGCCCCTAGCCAGCTGGGAATGAGCAATCAGCCCCAGCATTTT. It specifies CAPSQLGMSNQPQHF.

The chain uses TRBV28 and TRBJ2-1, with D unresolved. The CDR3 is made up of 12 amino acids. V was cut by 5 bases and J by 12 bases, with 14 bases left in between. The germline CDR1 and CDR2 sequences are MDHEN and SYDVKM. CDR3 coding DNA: TGTGCCAGCAGTGGGATGGATTGGGCGCAGTTCTTC. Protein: CASSGMDWAQFF. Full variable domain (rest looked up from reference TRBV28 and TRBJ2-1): DVKVTQSSRYLVKRTGEKVFLECVQDMDHENMFWYRQDPGLGLRLIYFSYDVKMKEKGDIPEGYSVSREKKERFSLILESASTNQTSMYLCASSGMDWAQFFGPGTRLTVL.

The CDR3, as DNA: TGTGCCAGCAGCCCCGACCTCCTAGAGAATGAGCAGTTCTTC. Residues: CASSPDLLENEQFF. The chain links TRBV3-1 (or the pseudogene TRBV3-2) to TRBJ2-1; unclear D gene. Per germline, CDR1 LGHDT and CDR2 YNNKEL (reference sequence). V lost 4 bases and J lost 7, with 14 bases in between. This CDR3 comprises 14 residues.

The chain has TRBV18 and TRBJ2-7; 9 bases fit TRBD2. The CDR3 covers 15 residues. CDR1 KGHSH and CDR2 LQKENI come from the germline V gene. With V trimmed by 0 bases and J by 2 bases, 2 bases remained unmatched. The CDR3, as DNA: TGTGCCAGCTCACCACCTGGCGGGGGGGCCTACGAGCAGTACTTC. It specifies CASSPPGGGAYEQYF. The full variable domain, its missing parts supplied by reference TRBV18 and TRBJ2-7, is NAGVMQNPRHLVRRRGQEARLRCSPMKGHSHVYWYRQLPEEGLKFMVYLQKENIIDESGMPKERFSAEFPKEGPSILRIQQVVRGDSAAYFCASSPPGGGAYEQYFGPGTRLTVT.

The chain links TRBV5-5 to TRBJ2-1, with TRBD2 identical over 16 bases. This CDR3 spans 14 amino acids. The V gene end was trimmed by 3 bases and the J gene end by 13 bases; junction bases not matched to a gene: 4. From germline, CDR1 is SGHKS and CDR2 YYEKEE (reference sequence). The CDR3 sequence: CASSSGLAGGPQFF. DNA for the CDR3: TGTGCCAGCAGCTCGGGACTAGCGGGAGGGCCACAGTTCTTC.

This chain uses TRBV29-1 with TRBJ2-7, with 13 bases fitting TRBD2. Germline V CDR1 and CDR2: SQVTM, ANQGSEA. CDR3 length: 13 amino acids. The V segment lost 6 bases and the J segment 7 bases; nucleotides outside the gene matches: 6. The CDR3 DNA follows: TGCAGCGTCGGGACTAGCGGGATAGGGGAGCAGTACTTC. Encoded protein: CSVGTSGIGEQYF.

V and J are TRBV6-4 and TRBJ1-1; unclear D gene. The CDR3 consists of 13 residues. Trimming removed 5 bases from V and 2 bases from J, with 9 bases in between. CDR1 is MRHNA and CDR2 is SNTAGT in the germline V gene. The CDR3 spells CASSLEGNTEAFF. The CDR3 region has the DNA TGTGCCAGCAGTTTGGAGGGAAACACTGAAGCTTTCTTT.

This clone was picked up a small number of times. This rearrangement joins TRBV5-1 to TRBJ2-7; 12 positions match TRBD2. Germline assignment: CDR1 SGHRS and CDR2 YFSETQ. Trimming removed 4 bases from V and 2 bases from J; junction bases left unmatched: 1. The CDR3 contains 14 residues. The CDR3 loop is CASSRTSGTYEQYF. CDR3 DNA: TGCGCCAGCAGCCGGACTAGCGGGACCTACGAGCAGTACTTC.

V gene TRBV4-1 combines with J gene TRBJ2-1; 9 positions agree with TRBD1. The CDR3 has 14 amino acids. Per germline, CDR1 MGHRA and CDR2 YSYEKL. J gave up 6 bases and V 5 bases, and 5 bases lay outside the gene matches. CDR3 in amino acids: CASSGTGRVNEQFF. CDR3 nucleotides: TGCGCCAGCAGCGGGACAGGGAGGGTCAATGAGCAGTTCTTC.

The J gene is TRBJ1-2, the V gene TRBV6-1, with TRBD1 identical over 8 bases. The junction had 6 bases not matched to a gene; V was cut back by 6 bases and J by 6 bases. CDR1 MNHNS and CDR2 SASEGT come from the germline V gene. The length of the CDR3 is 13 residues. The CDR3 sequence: CASSPTGANGYTF. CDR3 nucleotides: TGTGCCAGCAGCCCGACAGGGGCGAATGGCTACACCTTC.

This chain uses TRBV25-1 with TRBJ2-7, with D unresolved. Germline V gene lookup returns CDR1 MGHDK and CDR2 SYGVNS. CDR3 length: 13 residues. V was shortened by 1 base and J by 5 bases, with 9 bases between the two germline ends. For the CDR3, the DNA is TGTGCCAGCAGTGAATTTCCCATGGACGAGCAGTACTTC. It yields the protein CASSEFPMDEQYF.